This T cell receptor (beta chain) was sequenced during a study of T cells in Graves' hyperthyroidism and ophthalmopathy. The table lists this clonotype with many counts. Its antigen is unidentified. Clinical symptoms, serum thyroxine and TRAb, thyroid ultrasound and orbital computed tomography together formed the diagnostic basis. Study results and caveats: A 13 V-J signature model discriminated ophthalmopathy versus stable hyperthyroidism. Most thyroid clonotypes that were expanded above 0.001 also turned up in blood.

RNA transcripts gave rise to amplified TCR beta CDR3 regions. With the HTBI primer set, the TCR CDR3 went through a first round of RT-PCR. TCRdb used MiXCR to reprocess the multiplex PCR reads, holding one entry per CDR3 protein. This sample carries about 510,000 distinct CDR3 sequences, 13% to 15% of them seen once, and the ten largest clones take approximately 13%. This clonotype was obtained from a woman in her thirties or forties with Graves' hyperthyroidism. Sequencing input: blood.

The CDR3 here is CSVGPTETQYF. CDR3 in DNA: TGCAGCGTCGGACCCACAGAGACCCAGTACTTC. The chain has TRBV29-1 and TRBJ2-5; D unresolved. The V end lost 6 bases, the J end lost 4 bases, and 9 bases lay between the germline ends. The CDR3 extends over 11 amino acids. Germline V gives CDR1 SQVTM, CDR2 ANQGSEA.